These T cell receptor beta chains were read from a single sample in a study of T cells after yellow fever vaccination. TCRdb used MiXCR to reprocess the 5' RACE reads, holding one entry per CDR3 protein. The sample includes 500,000 to 650,000 distinct CDR3 sequences, around a sixth seen only once; the top ten take 17%. The sequences come from PBMCs, collected about 5 days after the first yellow fever vaccination. These receptor sequences come from a young man who received the YFV17D yellow fever vaccine. Both conserved end residues are part of each CDR3. D genes are given only for firm matches. The size of a clone is reported for some rows only, either as once, few or many, or as a class for expanded clones.

>TRBV29-1|.|.|TRBJ1-1
CSVYGGLKAFF
TGCAGCGTTTATGGGGGTCTCAAAGCTTTCTTT
>TRBV3-1|.|few|TRBJ1-1
CASSLSWIGDTEAFF
TGTGCCAGCAGCCTATCCTGGATAGGGGACACTGAAGCTTTCTTT
>TRBV4-1|TRBD2|few|TRBJ2-1
CASSQVREGFDEQFF
TGCGCCAGCAGCCAAGTTCGGGAGGGGTTTGATGAGCAGTTCTTC
>TRBV4-1|.|few|TRBJ2-1
CASSPFSGTSYEQFF
TGCGCCAGCAGCCCGTTTTCCGGGACCTCGTATGAGCAGTTCTTC
>TRBV5-4|.|many|TRBJ2-1
CASSARGSYNEQFF
TGTGCCAGCAGCGCACGCGGCTCCTACAATGAGCAGTTCTTC
>TRBV10-3|.|.|TRBJ1-2
CAISESTEYGYTF
TGTGCCATCAGTGAGTCTACAGAATATGGCTACACCTTC
>TRBV5-1|.|few|TRBJ2-1
CASRTGTGGNEQFF
TGCGCCAGCAGAACCGGGACTGGCGGTAATGAGCAGTTCTTC
>TRBV7-6|TRBD2|few|TRBJ2-1
CASSSTGGPYNEQFF
TGTGCCAGCAGTTCAACGGGGGGTCCCTACAATGAGCAGTTCTTC
>TRBV4-3|.|few|TRBJ2-2
CASSPRSSGTSEAGELFF
TGCGCCAGCAGCCCAAGAAGTAGTGGGACCTCGGAAGCCGGGGAGCTGTTTTTT
>TRBV6-5|.|few|TRBJ2-7
CASSYRNTLITYEQYF
TGTGCCAGCAGTTACCGGAATACACTTATTACCTACGAGCAGTACTTC
>TRBV6-1|TRBD2|few|TRBJ2-5
CASSEGTSGRQETQYF
TGTGCCAGCAGTGAAGGGACTAGCGGGAGACAAGAGACCCAGTACTTC
>TRBV30|.|.|TRBJ1-1
CAWSVQGKVAFF
TGTGCCTGGAGTGTTCAGGGGAAGGTGGCTTTCTTT
>TRBV5-6|.|.|TRBJ2-7
CASSLLGALYEQYF
TGTGCCAGCAGCTTGCTCGGGGCCTTATACGAGCAGTACTTC
>TRBV12-3/TRBV12-4|.|few|TRBJ2-2
CASSLVTASGELFF
TGTGCCAGCAGTTTAGTTACAGCGTCCGGGGAGCTGTTTTTT
>TRBV6-2/TRBV6-3|.|few|TRBJ2-1
CASSPPGSWNEQFF
TGTGCCAGCAGTCCCCCGGGAAGCTGGAATGAGCAGTTCTTC
>TRBV19|.|.|TRBJ1-2
CASSISQYYGYTF
TGTGCCAGTAGTATAAGCCAGTACTATGGCTACACCTTC
>TRBV27|.|.|TRBJ1-1
CASSLRFANTEAFF
TGTGCCAGCAGTTTACGGTTTGCGAACACTGAAGCTTTCTTT
>TRBV7-2|TRBD2|few|TRBJ2-2
CASSLAAGGHNTGELFF
TGTGCCAGCAGCTTAGCAGCGGGGGGCCACAACACCGGGGAGCTGTTTTTT
>TRBV29-1|TRBD1|.|TRBJ2-5
CSVDGSDRGEETQYF
TGCAGCGTTGATGGCTCGGACAGGGGAGAAGAGACCCAGTACTTC
>TRBV5-6|.|.|TRBJ2-1
CASSLVGVFNEQFF
TGTGCCAGCAGCTTAGTGGGGGTCTTCAATGAGCAGTTCTTC
>TRBV20-1|.|many|TRBJ1-6
CSASPRWGNSPLHF
TGCAGTGCTAGCCCACGGTGGGGGAATTCACCCCTCCACTTT
>TRBV12-5|TRBD2|.|TRBJ2-5
CASGSSGQETQYF
TGTGCTAGTGGTTCTAGCGGGCAAGAGACCCAGTACTTC
>TRBV5-4|TRBD2|few|TRBJ2-1
CASSSGAGGPDEQFF
TGTGCCAGCAGCTCTGGGGCGGGGGGGCCAGATGAGCAGTTCTTC
>TRBV4-2|.|few|TRBJ1-1
CASGDGTEAFF
TGTGCCAGCGGGGACGGCACTGAAGCTTTCTTT
>TRBV20-1|.|.|TRBJ2-7
CSARGEGPTFPDKEGQYF
TGCAGTGCTAGGGGCGAGGGACCTACCTTCCCTGATAAAGAGGGACAGTACTTC
>TRBV6-1|TRBD2|few|TRBJ2-4
CASSGLAGGLGKNIQYF
TGTGCCAGCAGTGGACTAGCGGGGGGGCTTGGCAAAAACATTCAGTACTTC
>TRBV10-3|.|.|TRBJ1-1
CAISRTDMNTEAFF
TGTGCCATTAGTAGGACAGACATGAACACTGAAGCTTTCTTT
>TRBV12-3/TRBV12-4|TRBD1|few|TRBJ2-3
CASGRWTGSTDTQYF
TGTGCCAGCGGGCGGTGGACAGGGAGCACAGATACGCAGTATTTT
>TRBV6-6|.|.|TRBJ2-1
CASRGFYNEQFF
TGTGCCAGCAGGGGATTTTACAATGAGCAGTTCTTC
>TRBV20-1|TRBD1|.|TRBJ1-5
CSARVGDRGLRVDQPQHF
TGCAGTGCTAGAGTCGGAGACAGGGGGCTGAGGGTGGATCAGCCCCAGCATTTT
>TRBV12-3/TRBV12-4|TRBD1|few|TRBJ2-5
CASCHRDRTETQYF
TGTGCCAGCTGCCACCGGGACAGGACGGAGACCCAGTACTTC
>TRBV7-9|.|.|TRBJ1-2
CATARSDNYGYTF
TGTGCCACCGCAAGGAGCGATAACTATGGCTACACCTTC
>TRBV10-3|TRBD2|few|TRBJ2-3
CATQAGGPPDTQYF
TGTGCCACCCAAGCGGGGGGGCCCCCAGATACGCAGTATTTT
>TRBV27|.|.|TRBJ2-5
CASSQLGRGDETQYF
TGTGCCAGCAGTCAATTAGGAAGAGGGGACGAGACCCAGTACTTC
>TRBV9|TRBD1|.|TRBJ2-6
CASSEESGTGGSGANVLTF
TGTGCCAGCAGCGAGGAATCCGGGACAGGGGGCTCTGGGGCCAACGTCCTGACTTTC
>TRBV5-1|.|many|TRBJ2-4
CASSLGNDVAKNIQYF
TGCGCCAGCAGCTTGGGAAATGACGTAGCCAAAAACATTCAGTACTTC
>TRBV21-1|.|few|TRBJ2-1
CASSKRTGNNEQFF
TGTGCCAGCAGCAAACGGACAGGAAACAATGAGCAGTTCTTC
>TRBV12-3/TRBV12-4|TRBD2|.|TRBJ2-3
CASSQNGTSTSTDTQYF
TGTGCCAGCAGTCAGAACGGGACTAGCACAAGCACAGATACGCAGTATTTT
>TRBV7-2|TRBD1|few|TRBJ2-4
CASSTRQGYDIQYF
TGTGCCAGCAGCACTCGACAGGGTTATGACATTCAGTACTTC
>TRBV20-1|TRBD1|few|TRBJ2-3
CSATDREGTDTQYF
TGCAGTGCTACGGACAGGGAAGGCACAGATACGCAGTATTTT
>TRBV27|TRBD1|.|TRBJ1-6
CASSAGGGFNSPLHF
TGTGCCAGCAGCGCAGGAGGGGGCTTTAATTCACCCCTCCACTTT
>TRBV9|TRBD2|.|TRBJ2-1
CASSVRAGITYNEQFF
TGTGCCAGCAGCGTAAGAGCGGGGATAACCTACAATGAGCAGTTCTTC
>TRBV12-5|TRBD2|.|TRBJ2-2
CASGLVGLARRNTGELFF
TGTGCTAGTGGTTTGGTAGGACTAGCCCGAAGGAACACCGGGGAGCTGTTTTTT
>TRBV4-1|.|.|TRBJ1-5
CASRVRDVLNQPQHF
TGCGCCAGCAGGGTCCGGGACGTCCTTAATCAGCCCCAGCATTTT
>TRBV11-1|.|.|TRBJ2-3
CASSSTSSDTQYF
TGTGCCAGCAGTTCGACTAGTTCGGATACGCAGTATTTT
>TRBV20-1|.|.|TRBJ2-4
CSARGGRVLAKNIQYF
TGCAGTGCCAGGGGGGGCAGGGTCCTAGCCAAAAACATTCAGTACTTC
>TRBV9|.|few|TRBJ2-2
CASSVGGGANTGELFF
TGTGCCAGCAGCGTAGGTGGGGGGGCCAACACCGGGGAGCTGTTTTTT
>TRBV12-3/TRBV12-4|TRBD1|.|TRBJ1-1
CASGLQGDGPEAFF
TGTGCCAGCGGTTTACAGGGGGACGGCCCTGAAGCTTTCTTT
>TRBV3-1|.|.|TRBJ2-2
CASSLRGAAGELFF
TGTGCCAGCAGCCTACGGGGGGCTGCCGGGGAGCTGTTTTTT
>TRBV10-3|.|.|TRBJ1-2
CAISESGDGYTF
TGTGCCATCAGTGAGTCGGGGGATGGCTACACCTTC
>TRBV12-3/TRBV12-4|TRBD2|once|TRBJ2-5
CASSSLAGRETQYF
TGTGCCAGCAGTTCCTTAGCGGGGCGAGAGACCCAGTACTTC